Shown below are 29 T cell receptor beta chains from a single sample sequenced in a study of cytomegalovirus exposure and HLA in healthy donors. PCR used 60 Vbeta primers and 13 Jbeta primers. Assay used: immunoSEQ multiplex PCR; TCRdb lists only in-frame clones, some missing. The sample yields around 150,000 clones, approximately 80% seen once. Material: PBMCs. All receptors derive from a man aged 30 to 45 in good health and CMV-seronegative.

The rearrangement links TRBV5-4 to TRBJ2-3; TRBD2 might be the D (6 bases). This CDR3 has 15 amino acids. Germline CDR1 SGHNT, CDR2 YYREEE (reference sequence). Deletions cut 5 bases from V and 4 bases from J, with 17 bases between. The CDR3 sequence is CASSRSGGTADTQYF. In DNA form, the CDR3 reads TGTGCCAGCAGTCGTAGCGGTGGAACCGCAGATACGCAGTATTTT.

This clone was seen a few times. This chain uses TRBV5-1 with TRBJ1-4; possibly TRBD1 for D (6 bases). This CDR3 is built from 14 residues. Trimming took 4 bases from V and 5 from J, leaving 12 bases between them. Germline CDR1 reads SGHRS; CDR2 reads YFSETQ. The DNA for the CDR3 is TGCGCCAGCAGCCGCACCGGACAGAATGAAAAACTGTTTTTT. Its translation is CASSRTGQNEKLFF.

The chain is built from TRBV5-6 and TRBJ2-5; 13 nucleotides line up with TRBD2. The CDR3 has 16 amino acids. With 0 bases clipped from V and 6 bases from J, the junction kept 5 bases outside the gene matches. Germline loops: CDR1 SGHDT, CDR2 YYEEEE. CDR3 region: CASSLGTSGSFKTQYF. As DNA, the CDR3 is TGTGCCAGCAGCTTGGGGACTAGCGGGAGTTTTAAGACCCAGTACTTC. The full variable domain, completed using reference TRBV5-6 and TRBJ2-5, is DAGVTQSPTHLIKTRGQQVTLRCSPKSGHDTVSWYQQALGQGPQFIFQYYEEEERQRGNFPDRFSGHQFPNYSSELNVNALLLGDSALYLCASSLGTSGSFKTQYFGPGTRLLVL.

The chain couples TRBV4-1 to TRBJ2-7; D gene ambiguous. The germline V gene encodes CDR1 MGHRA and CDR2 YSYEKL. Between the trimmed V and J ends, which lost 0 bases and 8 bases, there was a span of 8 bases. The CDR3 extends over 12 amino acids. This chain's CDR3 is CASSQDLEKQYF. CDR3 bases: TGCGCCAGCAGCCAAGATCTAGAGAAGCAGTACTTC.

J is TRBJ2-3 and V is TRBV5-6, with 10 nucleotides matching TRBD2. Germline V CDR1 and CDR2: SGHDT, YYEEEE. The CDR3 extends over 17 amino acids. The junction had 10 bases not matched to a gene; V was cut back by 1 base and J by 5 bases. CDR3 DNA: TGTGCCAGCAGCTTGAGTGGGAGCGGGAGGGCCTTAGATACGCAGTATTTT. Translation: CASSLSGSGRALDTQYF.

The chain recombines TRBV5-6 with TRBJ2-3, with 7 bases that match TRBD1. V trimming: 6 bases; J trimming: 2 bases; junction bases outside the gene matches: 9. Germline-derived CDR1 and CDR2 are SGHDT and YYEEEE. The CDR3 totals 15 residues. CDR3 nucleotide sequence: TGTGCCAGCATCAAGCCGGGACAGTTCACAGATACGCAGTATTTT. This translates into CASIKPGQFTDTQYF.

This clone appeared once. V gene TRBV7-6 combines with J gene TRBJ1-2; 8 nucleotides align to TRBD1. V lost 5 bases, J lost 2 bases, and 10 bases stayed unmatched. Germline V gives CDR1 SGHVS, CDR2 FNYEAQ. The CDR3 runs to 16 residues. The CDR3 reads CASSPGQGFSNYGYTF. CDR3 in DNA: TGTGCCAGCAGCCCTGGACAGGGTTTCTCGAACTATGGCTACACCTTC.

The J gene is TRBJ2-5, the V gene TRBV5-1, with 8 nucleotides matching TRBD2. The closer fit of TRBJ2-7 to the DNA end suggests the J call may be wrong. CDR3 length: 14 residues. Germline CDR1 is SGHRS and CDR2 is YFSETQ. As DNA, the CDR3 is TGCGCCAGCAGAAAGACGGGAGGGCCTCGCGAGCAGTACTTC. The encoded protein is CASRKTGGPREQYF.

V and J are TRBV5-1 and TRBJ2-1; possible D gene TRBD2, 6 bases. This CDR3 is 16 amino acids long. Per the germline V gene, CDR1 is SGHRS and CDR2 is YFSETQ. V was trimmed by 0 bases and J by 1 base, leaving 11 bases between them. The CDR3 DNA sequence: TGCGCCAGCAGCTTGGTGGGACTTGGATCCTACAATGAGCAGTTCTTC. Protein: CASSLVGLGSYNEQFF.

The V and J genes are TRBV11-2 and TRBJ1-2; D gene unclear. CDR1 is SGHAT and CDR2 is FQNNGV in the germline V gene. This CDR3 spans 17 amino acids. Trimming pared 1 base from V and 1 base from J, leaving 16 bases between. DNA for the CDR3: TGTGCCAGCAGCTTAGTCTCCGTCCAACAAGATAACTATGGCTACACCTTC. Protein: CASSLVSVQQDNYGYTF.

The chain joins TRBV6-6 to TRBJ1-1; TRBD1 is a possible D gene (5 bases). From germline, CDR1 is MNHNY and CDR2 SVGAGI (reference sequence). The CDR3 has 12 residues. With 7 bases removed from V and 4 bases from J, the gap between germline ends came to 10 bases. The CDR3 coding sequence is TGTGCCAGCAAAGTCGGGGGCACTGAAGCTTTCTTT. Its protein product is CASKVGGTEAFF.

This clone was seen more than once but under ten times. The chain links TRBV29-1 to TRBJ2-7; 8 nucleotides match TRBD2. V lost 4 bases and J lost 5; bases outside the gene matches: 7. The germline CDR1 and CDR2 sequences are SQVTM and ANQGSEA. The CDR3 length is 13 residues. The CDR3 nucleotides read TGCAGCGTTGGACGGGGGGGTCTAGACGAGCAGTACTTC. Protein sequence: CSVGRGGLDEQYF.

The chain employs TRBV18 and TRBJ1-3; unclear D gene. Trimming shortened V by 3 bases and J by 1 base, and 13 bases separated the two germline ends. Germline CDR1 reads KGHSH; CDR2 reads LQKENI. This CDR3 has 16 amino acids. The CDR3 is CASSPVEGRSGNTIYF. CDR3 nucleotides: TGTGCCAGCTCACCGGTCGAAGGGAGGTCTGGAAACACCATATATTTT.

The gene calls are TRBV13 and TRBJ2-7; D is perhaps TRBD1 (5 bases). V lost 0 bases and J lost 7, with 16 bases in between. The germline V gene encodes CDR1 PRHDT and CDR2 FYEKMQ (reference sequence). CDR3 length: 15 residues. In DNA, the CDR3 is TGTGCCAGCAGCTTAGGCAGTGTGGGAACAGGAGAGCAGTACTTC. Translated, it gives CASSLGSVGTGEQYF. Drawing the rest from reference TRBV13 and TRBJ2-7, the complete variable domain is AAGVIQSPRHLIKEKRETATLKCYPIPRHDTVYWYQQGPGQDPQFLISFYEKMQSDKGSIPDRFSAQQFSDYHSELNMSSLELGDSALYFCASSLGSVGTGEQYFGPGTRLTVT.

This clone was seen a handful of times. V gene TRBV19 combines with J gene TRBJ1-2; unclear D gene. The germline V gene encodes CDR1 LNHDA and CDR2 SQIVND (reference sequence). Trimming shortened V by 8 bases and J by 4 bases, and 14 bases separated the two germline ends. There are 13 residues in the CDR3. The CDR3 bases are TGTGCCAGTGTTTCCGCGGATTCCTATGGCTACACCTTC. This sequence encodes CASVSADSYGYTF. Filled out from reference TRBV19 and TRBJ1-2, the complete variable domain reads DGGITQSPKYLFRKEGQNVTLSCEQNLNHDAMYWYRQDPGQGLRLIYYSQIVNDFQKGDIAEGYSVSREKKESFPLTVTSAQKNPTAFYLCASVSADSYGYTFGSGTRLTVV.

The V call is TRBV6-1, the J call TRBJ2-5, with unresolved D. The end of the DNA aligns better with TRBJ2-7, so the J call may be wrong. CDR3 length: 11 residues. Germline V gene data show CDR1 as MNHNS and CDR2 as SASEGT. The CDR3 region has the DNA TGTGCCAGCAGCCTATTCTACGAGCAGTACTTC. Protein product: CASSLFYEQYF.

V usage is TRBV28 and J usage is TRBJ1-1; no reliable D call. CDR3 length: 11 residues. Between the trimmed V and J ends, which lost 6 bases and 4 bases, there was a span of 6 bases. The V gene's germline CDR1 is MDHEN and CDR2 SYDVKM. CDR3 in DNA: TGTGCCAGCAGGAGTTCCACTGAAGCTTTCTTT. It yields the protein CASRSSTEAFF.

This chain links TRBV28 with TRBJ2-3, with D possibly being TRBD2 (6 bases). This CDR3 has 14 residues. The V end was cut by 8 bases, the J end by 5 bases, with 17 bases between. CDR1 MDHEN and CDR2 SYDVKM come from the germline V gene. For the CDR3, the DNA is TGTGCCAGCGGAGGGTTGCACGTGGGAGATACGCAGTATTTT. Translated, it gives CASGGLHVGDTQYF.

J is TRBJ2-2 and V is TRBV7-8; 10 bases agree with TRBD1. The CDR3 extends over 15 amino acids. CDR1 and CDR2 (germline): SGHVS, FQNEAQ. V trimming: 5 bases; J trimming: 8 bases; junction bases outside the gene matches: 8. CDR3 sequence (DNA): TGTGCCAGCAGCGCCCGGGACAGGGGTAATGGGGAGCTGTTTTTT. It encodes CASSARDRGNGELFF.

This sequence joins TRBV5-1 and TRBJ2-2; TRBD2 is a possible D gene (6 bases). This CDR3 has 16 amino acids. Germline V gene lookup returns CDR1 SGHRS and CDR2 YFSETQ. V lost 0 bases and J lost 5, with 14 bases in between. The CDR3 coding sequence is TGCGCCAGCAGCTTGGAAAGTCCAGGGAGGACCGGGGAGCTGTTTTTT. Its protein is CASSLESPGRTGELFF. Full variable domain (missing parts from reference TRBV5-1 and TRBJ2-2): KAGVTQTPRYLIKTRGQQVTLSCSPISGHRSVSWYQQTPGQGLQFLFEYFSETQRNKGNFPGRFSGRQFSNSRSEMNVSTLELGDSALYLCASSLESPGRTGELFFGEGSRLTVL.

This clone came up a few times. The J gene is TRBJ1-5, the V gene TRBV10-1, with D perhaps TRBD1 (6 bases). CDR1 WNHNN and CDR2 SYGVQD come from the germline V gene (reference sequence). The CDR3 is made up of 14 amino acids. V gave up 9 bases and J gave up 4 bases, with 16 bases separating them. The CDR3 protein is CASEGTQLNQPQHF. In DNA, the CDR3 is TGCGCCAGTGAAGGGACACAGTTAAATCAGCCCCAGCATTTT.

The V and J genes are TRBV23-1 and TRBJ1-3; tentative D call: TRBD1 (5 bases). TRBV23-1 is placed among ORFs of uncertain function. V lost 7 bases to trimming and J lost 3 bases, with 13 bases between them. The length of the CDR3 is 14 residues. CDR3 protein: CASTPWGGGNTIYF. CDR3 coding DNA: TGCGCCAGCACCCCCTGGGGGGGTGGAAACACCATATATTTT.

The chain couples TRBV11-2 to TRBJ2-7; possible D gene TRBD2, 6 bases. Germline-derived CDR1 and CDR2 are SGHAT and FQNNGV. CDR3 length equals 15 residues. V gave up 4 bases and J gave up 9 bases, with 22 bases separating them. CDR3 in DNA: TGTGCCAGCAGCTCCTTACGGGAGCTCCCTATCGGGCAGTACTTC. As protein: CASSSLRELPIGQYF.

The V gene is TRBV6-5, the J gene TRBJ2-1; TRBD2 might be the D (5 bases). Germline V lookup: CDR1 MNHEY, CDR2 SVGAGI. The ends were cut back, 2 bases at V and 5 bases at J, with 13 bases in the middle. This CDR3 contains 15 residues. CDR3 protein: CASSYEGVGDNEQFF. The CDR3 DNA follows: TGTGCCAGCAGTTACGAGGGAGTGGGAGACAATGAGCAGTTCTTC.

The gene calls are TRBV7-2 and TRBJ2-3; 10 bases fit TRBD2. Germline-derived CDR1 and CDR2 are SGHTA and FQGNSA. The trim removed 3 bases at V and 1 base at J, leaving 7 bases unmatched. The length of the CDR3 is 17 residues. The CDR3 protein is CASSFSGLAGGTDTQYF. The CDR3 DNA is TGTGCCAGCAGCTTCAGCGGTCTAGCGGGAGGCACAGATACGCAGTATTTT.

V and J are TRBV2 and TRBJ2-5; 10 nucleotides agree with TRBD1. There are 14 residues in the CDR3. With 11 bases clipped from V and 5 bases from J, the junction kept 11 bases outside the gene matches. CDR1 and CDR2 (germline): SNHLY, FYNNEI. CDR3 coding DNA: TGTGCCCAGACAATCCGGGACAGGGGCGAGACCCAGTACTTC. Protein: CAQTIRDRGETQYF.

V and J are TRBV7-9 and TRBJ2-7, with 11 bases lining up with TRBD1. The V gene's germline CDR1 is SEHNR and CDR2 FQNEAQ (reference sequence). The CDR3 extends over 18 amino acids. V was clipped by 5 bases and J by 4 bases; unmatched bases: 16. DNA for the CDR3: TGTGCCAGCAGCAGGGGACAGGGGGGACGGGAGGGAATATACGAGCAGTACTTC. This translates into CASSRGQGGREGIYEQYF.

This clone has more than one count but fewer than ten. The chain links TRBV5-6 to TRBJ2-2; 10 bases match TRBD1. This CDR3 has 14 amino acids. The ends lost 3 bases at V and 6 bases at J; junction bases unmatched: 2. Germline CDR1 is SGHDT and CDR2 is YYEEEE. CDR3 in amino acids: CASSYGTGAGELFF. The CDR3 DNA reads TGTGCCAGCAGCTATGGGACAGGGGCCGGGGAGCTGTTTTTT.

V is TRBV29-1 and J is TRBJ2-1, with 12 bases fitting TRBD2. CDR3 length equals 16 residues. Looked up from germline, CDR1 is SQVTM and CDR2 is ANQGSEA. Trimming at V came to 0 bases and at J to 8 bases, leaving 8 bases not matched to a gene. CDR3 DNA sequence: TGCAGCGTTGAAGATCCGACTAGCGGGAGTCCCCATGAGCAGTTCTTC. This sequence encodes CSVEDPTSGSPHEQFF.